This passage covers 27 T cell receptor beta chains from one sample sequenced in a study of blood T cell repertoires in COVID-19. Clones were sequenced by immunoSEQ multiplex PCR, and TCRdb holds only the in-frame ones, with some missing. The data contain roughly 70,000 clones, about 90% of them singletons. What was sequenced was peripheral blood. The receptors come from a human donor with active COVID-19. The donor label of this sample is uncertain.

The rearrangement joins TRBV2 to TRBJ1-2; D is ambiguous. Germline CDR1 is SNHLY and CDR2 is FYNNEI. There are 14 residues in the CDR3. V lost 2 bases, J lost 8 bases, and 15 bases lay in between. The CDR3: CASSEIMNASGYTF. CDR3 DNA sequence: TGTGCCAGCAGTGAAATAATGAACGCGTCCGGCTACACCTTC.

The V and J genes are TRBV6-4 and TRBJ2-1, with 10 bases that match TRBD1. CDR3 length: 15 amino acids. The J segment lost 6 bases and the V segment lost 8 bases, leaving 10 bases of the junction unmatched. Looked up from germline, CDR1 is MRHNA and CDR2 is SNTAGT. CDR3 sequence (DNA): TGTGCCAGCCGACCCAGACAGGGGGCCATCAATGAGCAGTTCTTC. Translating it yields CASRPRQGAINEQFF.

CDR3 sequence: CASSTSQGFKPQHF. CDR3 nucleotide sequence: TGTGCCAGCAGTACTTCTCAGGGGTTTAAGCCCCAGCATTTT. The chain couples TRBV2 to TRBJ1-5; D is possibly TRBD1 (6 bases). The CDR3 is 14 amino acids. Trimming shortened V by 5 bases and J by 8 bases, and 16 bases separated the two germline ends. From germline, CDR1 is SNHLY and CDR2 FYNNEI.

CDR3 bases: TGTGCCAGCAGCTTTGGTCAACGGGGTGGAAACACCATATATTTT. Its protein product is CASSFGQRGGNTIYF. This chain links TRBV7-2 with TRBJ1-3; D is undetermined. CDR3 length: 15 amino acids. V lost 3 bases and J 3 bases, leaving 12 bases between the germline ends. Germline V gives CDR1 SGHTA, CDR2 FQGNSA.

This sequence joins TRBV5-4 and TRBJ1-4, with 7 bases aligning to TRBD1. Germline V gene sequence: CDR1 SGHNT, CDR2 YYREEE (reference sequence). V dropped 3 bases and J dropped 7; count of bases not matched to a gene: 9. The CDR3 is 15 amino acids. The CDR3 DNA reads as TGTGCCAGCAGCTCGGGACAGATTATAGGTGAAAAACTGTTTTTT. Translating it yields CASSSGQIIGEKLFF.

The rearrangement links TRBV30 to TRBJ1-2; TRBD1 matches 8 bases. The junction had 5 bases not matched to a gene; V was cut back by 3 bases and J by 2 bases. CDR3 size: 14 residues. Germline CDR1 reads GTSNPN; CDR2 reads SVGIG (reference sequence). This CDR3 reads CAWRDRTGNYGYTF. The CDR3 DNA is TGTGCCTGGAGAGACCGGACAGGGAACTATGGCTACACCTTC.

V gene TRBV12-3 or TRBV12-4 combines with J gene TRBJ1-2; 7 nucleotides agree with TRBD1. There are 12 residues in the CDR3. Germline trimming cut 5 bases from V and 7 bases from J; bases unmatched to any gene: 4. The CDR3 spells CASSVGTAGYTF. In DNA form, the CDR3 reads TGTGCCAGCAGTGTTGGGACAGCTGGCTACACCTTC.

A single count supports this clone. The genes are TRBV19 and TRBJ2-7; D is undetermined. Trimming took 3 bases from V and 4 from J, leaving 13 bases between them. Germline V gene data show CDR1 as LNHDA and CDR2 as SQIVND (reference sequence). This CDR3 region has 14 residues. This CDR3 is CASSISAATYEQYF. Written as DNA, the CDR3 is TGTGCCAGTAGTATTTCGGCGGCTACATACGAGCAGTACTTC.

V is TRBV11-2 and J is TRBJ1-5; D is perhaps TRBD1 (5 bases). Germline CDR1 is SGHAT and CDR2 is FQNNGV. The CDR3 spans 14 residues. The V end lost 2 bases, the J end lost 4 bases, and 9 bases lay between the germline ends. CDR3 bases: TGTGCCAGCAGCTTATGGGGGGGGAATCAGCCCCAGCATTTT. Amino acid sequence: CASSLWGGNQPQHF.

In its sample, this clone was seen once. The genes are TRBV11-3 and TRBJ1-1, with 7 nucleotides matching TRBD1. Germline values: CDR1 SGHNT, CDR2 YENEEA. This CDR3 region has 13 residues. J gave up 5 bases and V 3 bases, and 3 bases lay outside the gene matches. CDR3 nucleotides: TGTGCCAGCAGCTTGCGGGGACAGACTGAAGCTTTCTTT. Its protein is CASSLRGQTEAFF.

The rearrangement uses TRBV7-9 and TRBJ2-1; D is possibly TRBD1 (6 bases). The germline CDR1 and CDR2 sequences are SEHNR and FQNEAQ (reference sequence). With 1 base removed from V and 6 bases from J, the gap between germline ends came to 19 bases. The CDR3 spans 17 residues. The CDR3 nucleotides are TGTGCCAGCAGCTTAGGGGGGACACTCATCCGAGGCAATGAGCAGTTCTTC. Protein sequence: CASSLGGTLIRGNEQFF.

CDR3: CASTGGASGIYEQYF. DNA for the CDR3: TGCGCCAGCACCGGGGGAGCTAGCGGGATCTACGAGCAGTACTTC. The chain uses TRBV5-1 and TRBJ2-7, with 9 bases identical to TRBD2. There are 15 residues in the CDR3. CDR1 is SGHRS and CDR2 is YFSETQ in the germline V gene. J was trimmed by 3 bases and V by 6 bases; bases with no gene match: 10.

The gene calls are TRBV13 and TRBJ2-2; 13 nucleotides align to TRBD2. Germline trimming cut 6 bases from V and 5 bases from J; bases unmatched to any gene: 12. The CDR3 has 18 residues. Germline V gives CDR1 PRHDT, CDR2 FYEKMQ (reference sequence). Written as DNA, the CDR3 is TGTGCCAGCAGAGGTGGGGGACTAGCGGGATTGTTGACCGGGGAGCTGTTTTTT. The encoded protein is CASRGGGLAGLLTGELFF.

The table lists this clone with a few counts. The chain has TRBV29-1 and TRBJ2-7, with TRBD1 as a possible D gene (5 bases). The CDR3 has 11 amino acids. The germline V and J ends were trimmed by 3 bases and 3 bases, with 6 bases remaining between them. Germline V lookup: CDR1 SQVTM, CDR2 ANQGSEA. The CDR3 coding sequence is TGCAGCGTTGATACAGGCTACGAGCAGTACTTC. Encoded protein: CSVDTGYEQYF.

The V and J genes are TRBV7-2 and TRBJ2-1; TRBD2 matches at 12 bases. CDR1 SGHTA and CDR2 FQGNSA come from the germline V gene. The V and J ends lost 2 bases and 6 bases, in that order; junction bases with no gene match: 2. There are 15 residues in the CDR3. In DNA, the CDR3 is TGTGCCAGCAGCTTACGGACTAGCGGGACCAATGAGCAGTTCTTC. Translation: CASSLRTSGTNEQFF.

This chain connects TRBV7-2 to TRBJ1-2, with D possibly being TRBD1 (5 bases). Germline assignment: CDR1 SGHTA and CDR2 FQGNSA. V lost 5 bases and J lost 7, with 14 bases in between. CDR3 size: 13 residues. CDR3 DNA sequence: TGTGCCAGCAGCCCCGCGGGGGGGGGTGGCTACACCTTC. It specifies CASSPAGGGGYTF.

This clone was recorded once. The chain's CDR3 is CASSTDTSSYNEQFF. The CDR3 DNA is TGCGCCAGCAGCACGGACACGAGCTCCTACAATGAGCAGTTCTTC. V usage is TRBV5-1 and J usage is TRBJ2-1; a weak D match, TRBD1 (5 bases). Germline CDR1 is SGHRS and CDR2 is YFSETQ. Deletions cut 4 bases from V and 0 bases from J, with 11 bases between. The CDR3 consists of 15 residues.

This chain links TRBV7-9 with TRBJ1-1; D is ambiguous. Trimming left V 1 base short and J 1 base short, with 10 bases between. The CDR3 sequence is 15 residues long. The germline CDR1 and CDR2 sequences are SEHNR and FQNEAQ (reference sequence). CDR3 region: CASSLGGSPNTEAFF. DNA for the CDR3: TGTGCCAGCAGCTTAGGAGGGAGTCCGAACACTGAAGCTTTCTTT.

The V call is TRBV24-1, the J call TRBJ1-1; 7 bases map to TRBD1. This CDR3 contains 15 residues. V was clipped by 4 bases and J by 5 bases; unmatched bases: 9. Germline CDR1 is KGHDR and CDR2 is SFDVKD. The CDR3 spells CATSESDRPGTEAFF. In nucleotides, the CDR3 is TGTGCCACCAGTGAATCGGACAGGCCGGGGACTGAAGCTTTCTTT.

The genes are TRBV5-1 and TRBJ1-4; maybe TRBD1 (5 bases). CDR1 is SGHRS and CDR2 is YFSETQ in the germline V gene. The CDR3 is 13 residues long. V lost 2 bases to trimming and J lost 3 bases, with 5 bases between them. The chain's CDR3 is CASSLQANEKLFF. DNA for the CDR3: TGCGCCAGCAGCTTACAGGCTAATGAAAAACTGTTTTTT.

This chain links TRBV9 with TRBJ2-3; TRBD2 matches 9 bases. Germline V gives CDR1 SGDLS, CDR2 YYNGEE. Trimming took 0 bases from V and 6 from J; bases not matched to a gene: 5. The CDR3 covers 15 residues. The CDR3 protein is CASSVASGILDTQYF. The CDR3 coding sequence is TGTGCCAGCAGCGTAGCTAGCGGGATCTTGGATACGCAGTATTTT.

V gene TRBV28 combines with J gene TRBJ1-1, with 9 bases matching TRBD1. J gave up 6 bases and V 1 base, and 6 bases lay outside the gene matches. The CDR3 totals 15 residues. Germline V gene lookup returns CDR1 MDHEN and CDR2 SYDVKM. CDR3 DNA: TGTGCCAGCAGTTTATTGGGACAGGGCGGAGCTGAAGCTTTCTTT. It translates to CASSLLGQGGAEAFF.

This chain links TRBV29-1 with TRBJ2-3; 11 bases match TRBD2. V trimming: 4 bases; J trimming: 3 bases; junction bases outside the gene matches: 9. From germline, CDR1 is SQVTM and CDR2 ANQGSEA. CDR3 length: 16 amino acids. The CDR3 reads CSVGLVAGGPTDTQYF. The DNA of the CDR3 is TGCAGCGTTGGTTTGGTAGCGGGAGGGCCGACAGATACGCAGTATTTT.

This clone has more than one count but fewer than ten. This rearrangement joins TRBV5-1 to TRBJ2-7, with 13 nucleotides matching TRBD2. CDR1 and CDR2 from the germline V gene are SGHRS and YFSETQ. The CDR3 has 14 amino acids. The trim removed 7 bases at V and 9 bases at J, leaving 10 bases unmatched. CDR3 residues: CASGPGTSGIVQYF. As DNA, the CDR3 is TGCGCCAGCGGTCCCGGGACTAGCGGGATTGTGCAGTACTTC.

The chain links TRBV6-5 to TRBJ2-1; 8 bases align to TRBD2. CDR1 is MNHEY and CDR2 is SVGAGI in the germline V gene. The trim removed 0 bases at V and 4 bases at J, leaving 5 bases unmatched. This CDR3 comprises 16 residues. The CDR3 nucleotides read TGTGCCAGCAGTTACTCGAGCGGGAGTCAGTACAATGAGCAGTTCTTC. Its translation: CASSYSSGSQYNEQFF.

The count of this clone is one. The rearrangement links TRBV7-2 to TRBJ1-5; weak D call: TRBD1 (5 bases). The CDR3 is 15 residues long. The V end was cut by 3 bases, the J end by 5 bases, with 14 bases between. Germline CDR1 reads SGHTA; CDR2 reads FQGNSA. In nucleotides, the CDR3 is TGTGCCAGCAGCTTGGAGGGGATCCCCGATCAGCCCCAGCATTTT. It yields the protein CASSLEGIPDQPQHF.

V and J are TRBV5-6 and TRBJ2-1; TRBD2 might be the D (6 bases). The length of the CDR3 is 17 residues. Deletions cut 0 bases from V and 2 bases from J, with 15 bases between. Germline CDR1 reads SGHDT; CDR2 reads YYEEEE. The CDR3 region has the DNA TGTGCCAGCAGCTTGGAAGGGGTCGGGAGAGCCTACAATGAGCAGTTCTTC. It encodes CASSLEGVGRAYNEQFF.